This TCR beta chain was sequenced during a study of blood T cell repertoires in COVID-19. Looking at the study overall: The United States, Italy and Spain were the sources of the acute and convalescent COVID-19 samples.

Participant ages covered roughly 18 to 89 years across about two dozen US areas. In assigning cohorts, the study relied on participant-reported clinical history. Germline CDR1 reads MGHRA; CDR2 reads YSYEKL. V shed 1 base and J shed 6 bases, with 20 bases lying between them. This CDR3 region has 17 residues. Original analysis: It was from reference gene primer amplification that nucleated cell counts were estimated. Sequenced by immunoSEQ multiplex PCR; TCRdb stores in-frame clones only, minus some. V and J calls plus clone size are reproduced from that table; the DNA served to infer D and trimming. The table has over 130,000 clones, about four fifths seen once.

V is TRBV4-1 and J is TRBJ2-3; D is unclear. Material for sequencing was PBMCs or T cells enriched from blood (not recorded which). The TCR comes from a woman aged 50 to 60 with acute COVID-19. CDR3 in amino acids: CASSQVSGEMNLDTQYF. The CDR3 nucleotides are TGCGCCAGCAGCCAAGTGTCAGGTGAGATGAATTTGGATACGCAGTATTTT.